These 23 T cell receptor beta chains were sequenced from one sample in a study of T cells after yellow fever vaccination. MiXCR, run by TCRdb on the 5' RACE reads, gives a single entry per CDR3 protein. The top ten hold around 15% of the sample, which has approximately 580,000 distinct CDR3 sequences, roughly a sixth seen once. The sequencing here drew on PBMCs, taken 4 to 5 days after the first yellow fever vaccination. Receptor source: a young man who received the YFV17D yellow fever vaccine.

This chain links TRBV29-1 with TRBJ2-1; maybe TRBD2 (6 bases). V gave up 1 base and J gave up 4 bases, with 11 bases separating them. Germline assignment: CDR1 SQVTM and CDR2 ANQGSEA. The CDR3 spans 14 residues. The CDR3 sequence is CSVEGSSVYNEQFF. CDR3 in DNA: TGCAGCGTTGAAGGATCTAGCGTATACAATGAGCAGTTCTTC.

DNA for the CDR3: TGTGCCAGCAGTGAATTGGGACTAGCGGGGGGGCCTGGGCAGTTCTTC. This translates into CASSELGLAGGPGQFF. The chain employs TRBV2 and TRBJ2-1, with 16 bases that match TRBD2. With 2 bases clipped from V and 12 bases from J, the junction kept 7 bases outside the gene matches. Germline V gene sequence: CDR1 SNHLY, CDR2 FYNNEI. The CDR3 totals 16 residues.

The chain couples TRBV7-6 to TRBJ2-2; D remains ambiguous. V was trimmed by 0 bases and J by 1 base, leaving 9 bases between them. The CDR3 is 16 residues long. CDR1 and CDR2 (germline): SGHVS, FNYEAQ. This CDR3 reads CASSLAPWGNTGELFF. CDR3 sequence (DNA): TGTGCCAGCAGCTTAGCCCCTTGGGGGAACACCGGGGAGCTGTTTTTT.

V usage is TRBV6-2 or TRBV6-3 and J usage is TRBJ2-1, with 7 bases matching TRBD1. Germline V lookup: CDR1 MNHEY, CDR2 SVGEGT. V dropped 0 bases and J dropped 4; count of bases not matched to a gene: 9. The CDR3 has 17 amino acids. CDR3 amino acids: CASSYSIVRTGYNEQFF. The CDR3 DNA sequence: TGTGCCAGCAGTTACTCGATTGTCAGGACAGGATACAATGAGCAGTTCTTC.

The V gene is TRBV6-5, the J gene TRBJ2-2, with 8 bases that match TRBD1. V lost 1 base to trimming and J lost 7 bases; unmatched junction nucleotides: 8. The CDR3 length is 16 residues. CDR1 and CDR2 (germline): MNHEY, SVGAGI. CDR3 sequence reads: CASSYFQGATGGELFF. The CDR3 nucleotides are TGTGCCAGCAGTTACTTCCAGGGGGCAACTGGCGGGGAGCTGTTTTTT.

This clonotype came up a few times. This chain links TRBV7-2 with TRBJ1-6; D remains ambiguous. The V end lost 5 bases, the J end lost 7 bases, and 12 bases lay between the germline ends. This CDR3 has 14 residues. Germline V CDR1 and CDR2: SGHTA, FQGNSA. For the CDR3, the DNA is TGTGCCAGCAGCCTTAGCCTTAGGAATTCACCCCTCCACTTT. Translation: CASSLSLRNSPLHF.

This clonotype showed up many times. The V call is TRBV6-5, the J call TRBJ2-7, with TRBD1 matching 7 bases. The germline CDR1 and CDR2 sequences are MNHEY and SVGAGI. V was clipped by 4 bases and J by 2 bases; unmatched bases: 2. The CDR3 sequence is 13 residues long. The CDR3: CASSSRGTYEQYF. The CDR3 bases are TGTGCCAGCAGTTCCAGGGGGACCTACGAGCAGTACTTC.

This clonotype was seen at least ten times. The rearrangement links TRBV28 to TRBJ1-5, with D possibly being TRBD1 (5 bases). In germline, CDR1 is MDHEN, CDR2 SYDVKM. Trimming removed 3 bases from V and 5 bases from J, with 8 bases in between. The CDR3 length is 13 residues. CDR3 residues: CASSLAGHQPQHF. CDR3 DNA: TGTGCCAGCAGTTTGGCAGGGCATCAGCCCCAGCATTTT. Variable domain in full (rest from reference TRBV28 and TRBJ1-5): DVKVTQSSRYLVKRTGEKVFLECVQDMDHENMFWYRQDPGLGLRLIYFSYDVKMKEKGDIPEGYSVSREKKERFSLILESASTNQTSMYLCASSLAGHQPQHFGDGTRLSIL.

The CDR3 region is CASASKTLGLAAYNEQFF. In DNA form, the CDR3 reads TGCGCCAGTGCCTCCAAAACGCTGGGACTAGCGGCCTACAATGAGCAGTTCTTC. V usage is TRBV5-1 and J usage is TRBJ2-1; 11 bases map to TRBD2. Unmatched junction bases numbered 15, after V lost 8 bases and J lost 2 bases. The germline V gene encodes CDR1 SGHRS and CDR2 YFSETQ. The CDR3 is made up of 18 amino acids.

This clonotype was seen a few times. This chain connects TRBV30 to TRBJ1-1; D is ambiguous. V gave up 2 bases and J gave up 8 bases, with 15 bases separating them. Germline-derived CDR1 and CDR2 are GTSNPN and SVGIG (reference sequence). The CDR3 contains 13 residues. This CDR3 is CAWSRAIKREAFF. The CDR3 coding sequence is TGTGCCTGGAGTCGAGCCATTAAAAGAGAAGCTTTCTTT.

This clonotype was counted between two and nine times. This rearrangement joins TRBV12-3 or TRBV12-4 to TRBJ1-2; TRBD1 aligns across 7 bases. This CDR3 spans 12 amino acids. The J segment lost 7 bases and the V segment lost 5 bases, leaving 4 bases of the junction unmatched. The chain's CDR3 is CASSLGTAGYTF. CDR3 sequence (DNA): TGTGCCAGCAGTCTCGGGACAGCTGGCTACACCTTC.

This clonotype came up a few times. This sequence joins TRBV11-2 and TRBJ2-7; no firm D call. This CDR3 contains 15 residues. Between the trimmed V and J ends, which lost 1 base and 6 bases, there was a span of 16 bases. Germline CDR1 reads SGHAT; CDR2 reads FQNNGV. CDR3 loop: CASSLAGLLVSEQYF. The CDR3 coding sequence is TGTGCCAGCAGCTTAGCCGGGTTACTGGTAAGCGAGCAGTACTTC.

This clonotype was recorded a few times. The chain couples TRBV5-4 to TRBJ2-5; D is perhaps TRBD2 (5 bases). Germline V gene lookup returns CDR1 SGHNT and CDR2 YYREEE (reference sequence). The V end lost 3 bases, the J end lost 0 bases, and 12 bases lay between the germline ends. CDR3 length: 15 amino acids. CDR3 sequence (DNA): TGTGCCAGCAGCTCCCGACCGGGAAACCAAGAGACCCAGTACTTC. Protein sequence: CASSSRPGNQETQYF.

With respect to this clonotype: Compared with germline, one end of the junction differs, possibly owing to a read error. The rearrangement joins TRBV7-6 to TRBJ2-7; no definite D call. CDR1 SGHVS and CDR2 FNYEAQ come from the germline V gene. This CDR3 has 15 amino acids. The chain's CDR3 is CASSLAGIGSYDQYF. CDR3 nucleotides: TGTGCCAGCAGCTTAGCGGGGATAGGCTCCTACGATCAGTACTTC. The full variable domain, completed using reference TRBV7-6 and TRBJ2-7, is GAGVSQSPRYKVTKRGQDVALRCDPISGHVSLYWYRQALGQGPEFLTYFNYEAQQDKSGLPNDRFSAERPEGSISTLTIQRTEQRDSAMYRCASSLAGIGSYDQYFGPGTRLTVT.

The chain joins TRBV11-1 to TRBJ2-1; D call uncertain. The germline CDR1 and CDR2 sequences are SGHAT and FQDESV (reference sequence). Deletions cut 2 bases from V and 5 bases from J, with 10 bases between. The CDR3 covers 14 residues. The CDR3 protein is CASSLKRQNNEQFF. The CDR3 nucleotides are TGTGCCAGCAGCTTAAAGCGCCAGAACAATGAGCAGTTCTTC. The variable domain in full, completed from reference TRBV11-1 and TRBJ2-1, reads EAEVAQSPRYKITEKSQAVAFWCDPISGHATLYWYRQILGQGPELLVQFQDESVVDDSQLPKDRFSAERLKGVDSTLKIQPAELGDSAMYLCASSLKRQNNEQFFGPGTRLTVL.

This chain uses TRBV5-1 with TRBJ2-2; D is unclear. The CDR3 is made up of 11 amino acids. Between the trimmed V and J ends, which lost 7 bases and 4 bases, there was a span of 5 bases. Germline-derived CDR1 and CDR2 are SGHRS and YFSETQ. The CDR3 loop reads CASCGTGELFF. In nucleotides, the CDR3 is TGCGCCAGCTGCGGCACCGGGGAGCTGTTTTTT.

This clonotype has a handful of counts. V and J are TRBV11-2 and TRBJ2-1; possibly TRBD1 for D (7 bases). Between the trimmed V and J ends, which lost 3 bases and 10 bases, there was a span of 28 bases. The CDR3 has 18 amino acids. Germline CDR1 is SGHAT and CDR2 is FQNNGV. The CDR3 here is CASSFRRDPGGLPWEQFF. In nucleotides, the CDR3 is TGTGCCAGCAGCTTTAGACGGGACCCAGGGGGGCTCCCATGGGAGCAGTTCTTC.

The chain links TRBV7-2 to TRBJ1-5, with D possibly being TRBD1 (5 bases). This CDR3 comprises 14 residues. V lost 5 bases, J lost 1 base, and 9 bases lay in between. The V gene's germline CDR1 is SGHTA and CDR2 FQGNSA. CDR3 loop: CASSPGWSNQPQHF. CDR3 sequence (DNA): TGTGCCAGCAGCCCAGGGTGGAGCAATCAGCCCCAGCATTTT. Drawing the rest from reference TRBV7-2 and TRBJ1-5, the complete variable domain is GAGVSQSPSNKVTEKGKDVELRCDPISGHTALYWYRQSLGQGLEFLIYFQGNSAPDKSGLPSDRFSAERTGGSVSTLTIQRTQQEDSAVYLCASSPGWSNQPQHFGDGTRLSIL.

This sequence joins TRBV7-2 and TRBJ2-7; D is ambiguous. V lost 2 bases and J lost 2, with 13 bases in between. Germline V gene sequence: CDR1 SGHTA, CDR2 FQGNSA. There are 15 residues in the CDR3. For the CDR3, the DNA is TGTGCCAGCAGCTTATGGTGGGCAGGCGCCTACGAGCAGTACTTC. This gives the protein CASSLWWAGAYEQYF.

The V call is TRBV6-5, the J call TRBJ2-4; D remains ambiguous. CDR3 size: 14 residues. Germline V gene sequence: CDR1 MNHEY, CDR2 SVGAGI. V was clipped by 0 bases and J by 0 bases, with 3 bases between them. The CDR3, as DNA: TGTGCCAGCAGTTACTCAAAAGCCAAAAACATTCAGTACTTC. This sequence encodes CASSYSKAKNIQYF.

The chain combines TRBV6-2 or TRBV6-3 with TRBJ2-1; D unresolved. With 7 bases removed from V and 7 bases from J, the gap between germline ends came to 14 bases. CDR3 length equals 13 residues. In germline, CDR1 is MNHEY, CDR2 SVGEGT. CDR3 nucleotides: TGTGCCAGCACCACCATCTTGGGGAATGAGCAGTTCTTC. It codes for CASTTILGNEQFF.

This clonotype appeared a few times. The J gene is TRBJ2-3, the V gene TRBV12-3 or TRBV12-4; TRBD2 aligns across 7 bases. After removal of 3 bases from V and 5 bases from J, the junction contained 8 bases not matched to a gene. The CDR3 covers 15 residues. CDR3 sequence reads: CASSFSVGGRDTQYF. The CDR3 DNA sequence: TGTGCCAGCAGTTTTTCGGTGGGGGGGAGAGATACGCAGTATTTT.

In this sample, this clonotype turned up a few times. The rearrangement links TRBV6-5 to TRBJ1-4; D possibly corresponds to TRBD1 (6 bases). The CDR3 is 15 residues long. Trimming removed 2 bases from V and 0 bases from J, with 7 bases in between. The germline V gene encodes CDR1 MNHEY and CDR2 SVGAGI. CDR3 DNA sequence: TGTGCCAGCAGTTACGGGGGCACAACTAATGAAAAACTGTTTTTT. It is translated as CASSYGGTTNEKLFF.